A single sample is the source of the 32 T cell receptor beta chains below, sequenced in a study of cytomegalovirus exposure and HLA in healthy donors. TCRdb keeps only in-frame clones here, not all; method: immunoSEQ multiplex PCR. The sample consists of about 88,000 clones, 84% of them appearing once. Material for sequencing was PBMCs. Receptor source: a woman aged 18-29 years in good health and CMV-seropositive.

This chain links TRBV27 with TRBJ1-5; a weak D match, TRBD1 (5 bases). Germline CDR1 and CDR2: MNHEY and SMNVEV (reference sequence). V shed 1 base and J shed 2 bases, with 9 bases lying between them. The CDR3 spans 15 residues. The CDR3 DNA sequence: TGTGCCAGCAGTTTATACGGGGGGGGCAATCAGCCCCAGCATTTT. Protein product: CASSLYGGGNQPQHF.

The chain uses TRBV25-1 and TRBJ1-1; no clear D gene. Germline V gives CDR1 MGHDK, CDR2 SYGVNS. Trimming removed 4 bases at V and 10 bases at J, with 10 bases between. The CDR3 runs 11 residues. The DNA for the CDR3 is TGTGCCAGCAGTGCAAAGTTGAGAGCTTTCTTT. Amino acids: CASSAKLRAFF.

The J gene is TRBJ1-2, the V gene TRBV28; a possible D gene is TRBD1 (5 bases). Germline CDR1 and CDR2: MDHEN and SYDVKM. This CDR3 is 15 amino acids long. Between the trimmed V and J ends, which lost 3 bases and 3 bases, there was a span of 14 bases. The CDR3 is CASSFSLGGDYGYTF. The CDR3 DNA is TGTGCCAGCAGTTTCTCCCTAGGAGGGGACTATGGCTACACCTTC.

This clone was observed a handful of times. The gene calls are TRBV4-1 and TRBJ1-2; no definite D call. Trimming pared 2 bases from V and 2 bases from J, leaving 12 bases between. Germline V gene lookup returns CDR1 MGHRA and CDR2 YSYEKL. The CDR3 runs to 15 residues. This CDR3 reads CASSQHLFVNYGYTF. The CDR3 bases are TGCGCCAGCAGCCAACACCTATTTGTCAACTATGGCTACACCTTC.

The CDR3 protein is CATMTQGSETQYF. The CDR3 nucleotides are TGTGCCACCATGACTCAGGGGTCAGAGACCCAGTACTTC. The chain joins TRBV6-5 to TRBJ2-5; perhaps TRBD1 as D (6 bases). V was shortened by 10 bases and J by 4 bases, with 16 bases between the two germline ends. From germline, CDR1 is MNHEY and CDR2 SVGAGI. The CDR3 has 13 residues.

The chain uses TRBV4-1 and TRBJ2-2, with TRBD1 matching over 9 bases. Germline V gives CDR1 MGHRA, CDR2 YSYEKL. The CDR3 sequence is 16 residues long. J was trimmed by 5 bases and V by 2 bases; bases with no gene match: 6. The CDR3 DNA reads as TGCGCCAGCAGCCAAAAAGGGACAGGGAGTACCGGGGAGCTGTTTTTT. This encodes CASSQKGTGSTGELFF.

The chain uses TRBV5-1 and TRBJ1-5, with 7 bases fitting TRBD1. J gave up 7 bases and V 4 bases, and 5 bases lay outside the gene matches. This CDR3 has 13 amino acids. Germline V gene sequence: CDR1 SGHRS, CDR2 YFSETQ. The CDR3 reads CASSVGQQQPQHF. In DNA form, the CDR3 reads TGCGCCAGCAGCGTGGGACAGCAGCAGCCCCAGCATTTT.

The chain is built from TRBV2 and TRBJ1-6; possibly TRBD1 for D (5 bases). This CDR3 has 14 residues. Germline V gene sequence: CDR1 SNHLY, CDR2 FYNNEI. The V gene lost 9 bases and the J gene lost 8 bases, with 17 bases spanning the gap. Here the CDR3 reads CARGRDPGDSPLHF. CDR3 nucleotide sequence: TGTGCCAGGGGGCGGGACCCTGGGGATTCACCCCTCCACTTT. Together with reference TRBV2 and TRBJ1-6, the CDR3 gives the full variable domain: EPEVTQTPSHQVTQMGQEVILRCVPISNHLYFYWYRQILGQKVEFLVSFYNNEISEKSEIFDDQFSVERPDGSNFTLKIRSTKLEDSAMYFCARGRDPGDSPLHFGNGTRLTVT.

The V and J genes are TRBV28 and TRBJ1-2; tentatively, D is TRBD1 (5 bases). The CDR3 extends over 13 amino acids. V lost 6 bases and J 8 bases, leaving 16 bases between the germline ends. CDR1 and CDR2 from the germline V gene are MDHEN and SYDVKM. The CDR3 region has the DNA TGTGCCAGCAGGGGGCGGTACTATCTCGGCTACACCTTC. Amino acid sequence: CASRGRYYLGYTF.

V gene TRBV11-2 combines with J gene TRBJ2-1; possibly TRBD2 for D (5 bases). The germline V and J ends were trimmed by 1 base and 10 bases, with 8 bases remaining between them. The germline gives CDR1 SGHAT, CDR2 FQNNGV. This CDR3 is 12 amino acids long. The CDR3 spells CASSLVPGEQFF. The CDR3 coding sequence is TGTGCCAGCAGCTTAGTACCGGGGGAGCAGTTCTTC.

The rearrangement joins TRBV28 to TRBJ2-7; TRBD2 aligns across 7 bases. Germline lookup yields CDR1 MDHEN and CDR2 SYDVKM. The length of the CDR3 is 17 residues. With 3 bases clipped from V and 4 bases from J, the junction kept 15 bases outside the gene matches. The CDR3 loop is CASSFTLSGATIYEQYF. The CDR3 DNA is TGTGCCAGCAGTTTTACTTTAAGCGGGGCCACCATATACGAGCAGTACTTC.

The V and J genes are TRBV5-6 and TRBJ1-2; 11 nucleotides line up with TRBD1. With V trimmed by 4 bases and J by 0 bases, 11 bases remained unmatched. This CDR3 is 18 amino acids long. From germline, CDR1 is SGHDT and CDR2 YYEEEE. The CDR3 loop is CASSTLGQGARTNYGYTF. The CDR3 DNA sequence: TGTGCCAGCAGCACCTTAGGACAGGGGGCTAGAACTAACTATGGCTACACCTTC.

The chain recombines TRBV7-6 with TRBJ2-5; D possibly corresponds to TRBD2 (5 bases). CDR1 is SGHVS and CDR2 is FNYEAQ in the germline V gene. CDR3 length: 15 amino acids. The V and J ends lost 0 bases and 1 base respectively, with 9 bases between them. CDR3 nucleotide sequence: TGTGCCAGCAGCTTAGCTTCGGGATCCCAAGAGACCCAGTACTTC. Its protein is CASSLASGSQETQYF. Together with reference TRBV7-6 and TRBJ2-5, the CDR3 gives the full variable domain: GAGVSQSPRYKVTKRGQDVALRCDPISGHVSLYWYRQALGQGPEFLTYFNYEAQQDKSGLPNDRFSAERPEGSISTLTIQRTEQRDSAMYRCASSLASGSQETQYFGPGTRLLVL.

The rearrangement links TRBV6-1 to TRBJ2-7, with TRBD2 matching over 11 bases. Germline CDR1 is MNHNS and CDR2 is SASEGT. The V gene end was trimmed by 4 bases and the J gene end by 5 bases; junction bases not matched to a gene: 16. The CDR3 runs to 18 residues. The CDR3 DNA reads TGTGCCAGCAGTGGCCCCGGGACTAGCGGTGGATCGCTCCACGAGCAGTACTTC. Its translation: CASSGPGTSGGSLHEQYF.

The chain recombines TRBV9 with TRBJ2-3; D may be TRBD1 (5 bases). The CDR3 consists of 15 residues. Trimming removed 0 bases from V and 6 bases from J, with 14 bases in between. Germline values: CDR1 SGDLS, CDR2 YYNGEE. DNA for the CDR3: TGTGCCAGCAGCGTAGCTAGGGGCCTGTCGGATACGCAGTATTTT. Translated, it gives CASSVARGLSDTQYF. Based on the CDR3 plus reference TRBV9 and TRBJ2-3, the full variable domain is DSGVTQTPKHLITATGQRVTLRCSPRSGDLSVYWYQQSLDQGLQFLIQYYNGEERAKGNILERFSAQQFPDLHSELNLSSLELGDSALYFCASSVARGLSDTQYFGPGTRLTVL.

The CDR3 DNA is TGTGCCAGCAGCTTAGTAGGGGGAAATTCACCCCTCCACTTT. Encoded protein: CASSLVGGNSPLHF. The rearrangement uses TRBV11-3 and TRBJ1-6, with D tentatively TRBD1 (6 bases). The CDR3 extends over 14 amino acids. With 1 base removed from V and 7 bases from J, the gap between germline ends came to 8 bases. CDR1 and CDR2 (germline): SGHNT, YENEEA.

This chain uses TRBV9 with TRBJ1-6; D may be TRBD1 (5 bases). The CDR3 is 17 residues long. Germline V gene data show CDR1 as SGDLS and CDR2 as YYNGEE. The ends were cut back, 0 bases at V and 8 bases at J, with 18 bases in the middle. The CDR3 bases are TGTGCCAGCAGCGTAGGTCTCAGGGCGAAACTTGATTCACCCCTCCACTTT. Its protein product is CASSVGLRAKLDSPLHF.

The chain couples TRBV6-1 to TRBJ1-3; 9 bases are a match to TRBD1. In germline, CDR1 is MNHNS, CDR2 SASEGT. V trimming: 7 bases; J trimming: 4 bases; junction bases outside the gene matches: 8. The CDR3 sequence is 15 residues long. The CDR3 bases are TGTGCCAGCAACTCGGGACAGGGCGACGGAAACACCATATATTTT. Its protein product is CASNSGQGDGNTIYF.

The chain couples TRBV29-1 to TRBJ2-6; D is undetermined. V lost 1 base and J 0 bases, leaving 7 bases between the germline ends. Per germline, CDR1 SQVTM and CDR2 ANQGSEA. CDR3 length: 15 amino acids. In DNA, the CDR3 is TGCAGCGTTGAAGGCGGAGACTCTGGGGCCAACGTCCTGACTTTC. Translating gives CSVEGGDSGANVLTF.

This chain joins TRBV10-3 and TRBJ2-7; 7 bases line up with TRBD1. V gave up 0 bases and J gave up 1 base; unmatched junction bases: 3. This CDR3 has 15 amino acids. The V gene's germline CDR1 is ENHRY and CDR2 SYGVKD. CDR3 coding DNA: TGTGCCATCAGTGAGTCAACAGGGGATTCCTACGAGCAGTACTTC. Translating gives CAISESTGDSYEQYF.

The DNA for the CDR3 is TGTGCCTGGTCCAGAGGGAGGTGGAACACTGAAGCTTTCTTT. This encodes CAWSRGRWNTEAFF. The gene calls are TRBV30 and TRBJ1-1; no definite D call. CDR3 length equals 14 residues. Looked up from germline, CDR1 is GTSNPN and CDR2 is SVGIG (reference sequence). V dropped 5 bases and J dropped 1 base, with 14 bases sitting between them.

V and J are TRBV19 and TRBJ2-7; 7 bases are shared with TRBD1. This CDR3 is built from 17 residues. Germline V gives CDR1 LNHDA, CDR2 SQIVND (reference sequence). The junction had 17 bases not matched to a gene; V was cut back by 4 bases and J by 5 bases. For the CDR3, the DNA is TGTGCCAGTAGTAAGGACAGGACCCGAGTAAATCCAGACGAGCAGTACTTC. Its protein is CASSKDRTRVNPDEQYF.

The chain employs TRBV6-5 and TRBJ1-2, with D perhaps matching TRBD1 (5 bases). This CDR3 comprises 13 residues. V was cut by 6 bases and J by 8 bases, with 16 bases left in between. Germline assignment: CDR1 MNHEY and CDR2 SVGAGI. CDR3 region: CASRLTQAGGYTF. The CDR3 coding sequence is TGTGCCAGCAGACTAACACAGGCGGGAGGCTACACCTTC.

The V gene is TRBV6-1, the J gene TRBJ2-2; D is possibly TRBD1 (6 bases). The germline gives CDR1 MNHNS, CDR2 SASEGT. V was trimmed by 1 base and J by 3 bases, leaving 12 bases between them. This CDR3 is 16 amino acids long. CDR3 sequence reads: CASSEVWQGYTGELFF. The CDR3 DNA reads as TGTGCCAGCAGTGAAGTCTGGCAGGGGTACACCGGGGAGCTGTTTTTT.

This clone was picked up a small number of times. The CDR3 DNA sequence: TGTGCCAGCAGCTACCCGGGACTAGCGGGACCGTACCAAGAGACCCAGTACTTC. This gives the protein CASSYPGLAGPYQETQYF. The V and J genes are TRBV5-6 and TRBJ2-5; 13 bases agree with TRBD2. Germline-derived CDR1 and CDR2 are SGHDT and YYEEEE. Germline trimming cut 3 bases from V and 0 bases from J; bases unmatched to any gene: 8. The CDR3 has 18 amino acids.

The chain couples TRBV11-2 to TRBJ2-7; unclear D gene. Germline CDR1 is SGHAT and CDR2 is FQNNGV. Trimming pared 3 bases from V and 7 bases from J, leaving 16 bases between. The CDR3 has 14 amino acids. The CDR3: CASSFNSPPSEQYF. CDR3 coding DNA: TGTGCCAGCAGCTTTAACAGTCCTCCGAGTGAGCAGTACTTC.

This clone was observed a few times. In DNA form, the CDR3 reads TGCGCCAGCAGCCAAGGAGGACAGGGGCGTAGCAATCAGCCCCAGCATTTT. Its protein is CASSQGGQGRSNQPQHF. J is TRBJ1-5 and V is TRBV4-1; 9 nucleotides align to TRBD1. The germline gives CDR1 MGHRA, CDR2 YSYEKL. V lost 1 base to trimming and J lost 0 bases; unmatched junction nucleotides: 4. This CDR3 is built from 17 residues.

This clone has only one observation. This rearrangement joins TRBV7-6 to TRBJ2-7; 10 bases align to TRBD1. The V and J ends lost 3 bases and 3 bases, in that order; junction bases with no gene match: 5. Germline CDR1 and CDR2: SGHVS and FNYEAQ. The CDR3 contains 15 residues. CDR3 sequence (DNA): TGTGCCAGCAGCTTGGGACAGGGGTCTTTCTACGAGCAGTACTTC. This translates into CASSLGQGSFYEQYF. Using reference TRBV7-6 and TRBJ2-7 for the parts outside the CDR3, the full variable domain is GAGVSQSPRYKVTKRGQDVALRCDPISGHVSLYWYRQALGQGPEFLTYFNYEAQQDKSGLPNDRFSAERPEGSISTLTIQRTEQRDSAMYRCASSLGQGSFYEQYFGPGTRLTVT.

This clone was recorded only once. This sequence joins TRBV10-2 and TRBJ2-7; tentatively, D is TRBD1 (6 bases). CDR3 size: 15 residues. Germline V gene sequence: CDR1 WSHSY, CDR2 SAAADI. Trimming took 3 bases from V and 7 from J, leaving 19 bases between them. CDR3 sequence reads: CASSEWSQGQGEQYF. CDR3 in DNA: TGCGCCAGCAGTGAATGGTCGCAGGGGCAGGGAGAGCAGTACTTC.

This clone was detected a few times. CDR3 DNA sequence: TGTGCCGCCGCCCCGGGGTCTTACTCACCCCTCCACTTT. Protein: CAAAPGSYSPLHF. This chain uses TRBV2 with TRBJ1-6; D call uncertain. V lost 11 bases and J lost 10, with 18 bases in between. Germline V gene data show CDR1 as SNHLY and CDR2 as FYNNEI. The CDR3 loop spans 13 amino acids.

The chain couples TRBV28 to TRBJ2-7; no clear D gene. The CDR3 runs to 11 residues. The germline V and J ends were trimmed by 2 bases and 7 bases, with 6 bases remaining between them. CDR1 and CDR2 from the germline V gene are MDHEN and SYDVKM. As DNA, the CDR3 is TGTGCCAGCAGTTTAGAGCGAGAGCAGTACTTC. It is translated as CASSLEREQYF.

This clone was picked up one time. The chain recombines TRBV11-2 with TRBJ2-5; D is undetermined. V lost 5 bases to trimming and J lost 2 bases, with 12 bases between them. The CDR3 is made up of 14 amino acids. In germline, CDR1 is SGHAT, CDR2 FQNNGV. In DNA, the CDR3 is TGTGCCAGCAGCCCGAGTAGCACGCAAGAGACCCAGTACTTC. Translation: CASSPSSTQETQYF.